These T cell receptor beta chains were read from a single sample in a study of CD8+CD57+ T cells in acquired aplastic anemia. Each CDR3 protein gets one entry after TCRdb re-called the reads with MiXCR. The table shows more than 95,000 distinct CDR3 sequences, with less than 50% occurring only once. Input material: sorted CD4+, CD8+, or CD8+CD57+ T cells (not recorded which) from PBMCs. The receptors derive from a human donor with aplastic anemia. Each CDR3 is given without its conserved first and last residue. The order of the fields is CDR3 protein, D gene, clone size, V gene. The D gene is left open where the match is weak. Expanded clones get a size class; other rows say once, few or many, or leave the size out.

CDR3 protein: ASSETPYEQY
D gene: NA
clone size: many
V gene: TRBV6-5

CDR3 protein: ASFRGGLIRGETQY
D gene: NA
clone size: many
V gene: TRBV5-6

CDR3 protein: ASSIGTGPYT
D gene: TRBD1
clone size: many
V gene: TRBV19

CDR3 protein: ASSGQGTNEKLF
D gene: TRBD1
clone size: NA
V gene: TRBV2

CDR3 protein: ASSPGQGALGTEAF
D gene: TRBD1
clone size: many
V gene: TRBV4-2

CDR3 protein: ASSPHLAGTHTDTQY
D gene: TRBD2
clone size: many
V gene: TRBV19

CDR3 protein: ASSMQAGGPYNEQF
D gene: TRBD2
clone size: many
V gene: TRBV19

CDR3 protein: ASSPIQGASTEAF
D gene: TRBD1
clone size: many
V gene: TRBV5-1

CDR3 protein: ASSTTPGPWGYT
D gene: NA
clone size: many
V gene: TRBV12-3/TRBV12-4

CDR3 protein: ASSATGRANEKLF
D gene: NA
clone size: many
V gene: TRBV7-2

CDR3 protein: AISRDGVLSTDTQY
D gene: NA
clone size: few
V gene: TRBV10-3

CDR3 protein: ASSPLTGSGFGNQPQH
D gene: NA
clone size: many
V gene: TRBV27

CDR3 protein: ASTSEGSSGYT
D gene: NA
clone size: NA
V gene: TRBV12-3/TRBV12-4

CDR3 protein: ASSLYQGTTTDTQY
D gene: NA
clone size: many
V gene: TRBV4-2

CDR3 protein: PWRVGARATEAF
D gene: NA
clone size: few
V gene: TRBV30

CDR3 protein: ASSGTSLAASKNSPLH
D gene: NA
clone size: NA
V gene: TRBV25-1

CDR3 protein: ASSMRGSRHTEAF
D gene: NA
clone size: NA
V gene: TRBV19

CDR3 protein: ASSFFGNTEAF
D gene: NA
clone size: many
V gene: TRBV12-3/TRBV12-4

CDR3 protein: ASSPREGAQY
D gene: NA
clone size: many
V gene: TRBV7-7

CDR3 protein: ASSFPDRNTEAF
D gene: NA
clone size: NA
V gene: TRBV5-1

CDR3 protein: ASSLGDTDTQY
D gene: NA
clone size: many
V gene: TRBV5-1

CDR3 protein: ASSELGRSPLH
D gene: NA
clone size: NA
V gene: TRBV25-1

CDR3 protein: ASSHSSSYNSPLH
D gene: NA
clone size: many
V gene: TRBV7-2

CDR3 protein: ATSGRLAGVDTQY
D gene: TRBD2
clone size: once
V gene: TRBV24-1

CDR3 protein: ASSLTAGTHN
D gene: TRBD2
clone size: NA
V gene: TRBV28

CDR3 protein: ASSLFRDNYGYT
D gene: NA
clone size: many
V gene: TRBV6-5

CDR3 protein: ASSARGFNSEAP
D gene: NA
clone size: NA
V gene: TRBV5-1

CDR3 protein: ATSAVGVSEKLF
D gene: NA
clone size: few
V gene: TRBV24-1

CDR3 protein: ASSGPTNYGCT
D gene: NA
clone size: NA
V gene: TRBV10-2

CDR3 protein: ATSDSADRGGETQY
D gene: TRBD1
clone size: NA
V gene: TRBV24-1

CDR3 protein: ASRRGGVGTLF
D gene: NA
clone size: once
V gene: TRBV19

CDR3 protein: ASSLGGGGLEQY
D gene: NA
clone size: many
V gene: TRBV12-3/TRBV12-4

CDR3 protein: ASSIASLAGGQF
D gene: TRBD2
clone size: many
V gene: TRBV19

CDR3 protein: ASSLSSDTQY
D gene: NA
clone size: many
V gene: TRBV7-6

CDR3 protein: ASSIVGQGSYEQY
D gene: TRBD1
clone size: NA
V gene: TRBV19

CDR3 protein: ATGTSGTDTQY
D gene: TRBD2
clone size: few
V gene: TRBV24-1

CDR3 protein: ASSQDNVLGETQY
D gene: NA
clone size: NA
V gene: TRBV7-2

CDR3 protein: ASSYPSLAGDDNEQF
D gene: TRBD2
clone size: many
V gene: TRBV7-9

CDR3 protein: ASSADRSTGNTIY
D gene: NA
clone size: many
V gene: TRBV7-8

CDR3 protein: ASSPGTGVHT
D gene: TRBD1
clone size: NA
V gene: TRBV19

CDR3 protein: ASSLKGDTEAF
D gene: NA
clone size: many
V gene: TRBV7-2

CDR3 protein: ASKAQGLQPQH
D gene: NA
clone size: few
V gene: TRBV10-2

CDR3 protein: ATLPSGANVLT
D gene: NA
clone size: many
V gene: TRBV24-1

CDR3 protein: ASTWASRLGEQY
D gene: NA
clone size: NA
V gene: TRBV7-9

CDR3 protein: ASSYRDKPYEQY
D gene: NA
clone size: NA
V gene: TRBV6-2/TRBV6-3

CDR3 protein: AISEEGGGNEQF
D gene: NA
clone size: NA
V gene: TRBV10-3

CDR3 protein: ATSRGDNSYEQY
D gene: NA
clone size: NA
V gene: TRBV15

CDR3 protein: ASSRTGQETQY
D gene: TRBD1
clone size: many
V gene: TRBV4-1

CDR3 protein: ASSGSGGTSGNTIY
D gene: NA
clone size: many
V gene: TRBV7-9

CDR3 protein: AISESSVSEAF
D gene: NA
clone size: NA
V gene: TRBV10-3

CDR3 protein: ASSVGTGDYGYT
D gene: TRBD1
clone size: many
V gene: TRBV9

CDR3 protein: ASSRYDQPQH
D gene: NA
clone size: NA
V gene: TRBV19

CDR3 protein: ASRAVEASSYNSPLH
D gene: NA
clone size: many
V gene: TRBV2